This is a list of T cell receptor beta chains from one sample in a study of low-dose radiotherapy and immunotherapy resistance in tumors. Using its own MiXCR run on the reads, TCRdb lists one record per CDR3 protein. The profile shows some 46,000 distinct CDR3 sequences, approximately 26% of them singletons. The sample consisted of PBMCs, taken after low-dose radiotherapy plus immunotherapy. The origin of the receptors is a male donor with prostate cancer. Each CDR3 is given with its conserved first and last residue. The D gene is left open where the match is weak. Rows may omit the clone size; those that give it use once, few, many or a size class.

D: TRBD1; size: many; J: TRBJ1-5; V: TRBV5-1; DNA: TGCGCCAGCAGATCCGGGACAGATAGCAATCAGCCCCAGCATTTT; CDR3: CASRSGTDSNQPQHF
D: -; size: few; J: TRBJ1-5; V: TRBV20-1; DNA: TGCAGTGCTAGATATCCGGGGGCGCGGAATCAGCCCCAGCATTTT; CDR3: CSARYPGARNQPQHF
D: -; size: many; J: TRBJ2-2; V: TRBV27; DNA: TGTGCCAGCAGTTTATCGAGAGGGCTTCTGACCGGGGAGCTGTTTTTT; CDR3: CASSLSRGLLTGELFF
D: TRBD1; size: many; J: TRBJ2-3; V: TRBV14; DNA: TGTGCCAGCAGCTCGACCGGGACAGCGAAAACAGATACGCAGTATTTT; CDR3: CASSSTGTAKTDTQYF
D: -; size: few; J: TRBJ2-1; V: TRBV7-9; DNA: TGTGCCAGCAGCCGGACAGCTACCTCCTACAATGAGCAGTTCTTC; CDR3: CASSRTATSYNEQFF
D: -; size: many; J: TRBJ2-1; V: TRBV29-1; DNA: TGCAGCGTTGAAGTTCTTCGGACAGAGCAGTTCTTC; CDR3: CSVEVLRTEQFF
D: TRBD2; size: many; J: TRBJ2-1; V: TRBV12-3/TRBV12-4; DNA: TGTGCCAGCAGCAGGACTAGCGGGGGCAATGAGCAGTTCTTC; CDR3: CASSRTSGGNEQFF
D: TRBD2; size: many; J: TRBJ2-5; V: TRBV5-6; DNA: TGTGCCAGCAGCCCCCGGGGGGGGGCCGGGGAGACCCAGTACTTC; CDR3: CASSPRGGAGETQYF
D: TRBD2; size: many; J: TRBJ2-7; V: TRBV5-6; DNA: TGTGCCAGCAGCTACCGGGGACTAGCGGACTACGAGCAGTACTTC; CDR3: CASSYRGLADYEQYF
D: -; size: -; J: TRBJ1-2; V: TRBV5-1; DNA: TGCGCCAGCAGCCCGGAGTTAGTGTCCGGTGGCTACACCTTC; CDR3: CASSPELVSGGYTF
D: TRBD1; size: many; J: TRBJ2-5; V: TRBV29-1; DNA: TGCAGCGTAGGGACAGCCTCCTGGGAGACCCAGTACTTC; CDR3: CSVGTASWETQYF
D: -; size: many; J: TRBJ2-7; V: TRBV27; DNA: TGTGCCAGCAGTTTATACGCGGGGCGCTCCTACGAGCAGTACTTC; CDR3: CASSLYAGRSYEQYF
D: TRBD2; size: many; J: TRBJ2-1; V: TRBV9; DNA: TGTGCCAGCAGCGTAAGTAGTCCCCGGGAGGTTGAGCAGTTCTTC; CDR3: CASSVSSPREVEQFF
D: -; size: many; J: TRBJ1-1; V: TRBV20-1; DNA: TGCAGTGCTAAGGTAGTTGAAGCTTTCTTT; CDR3: CSAKVVEAFF
D: TRBD2; size: many; J: TRBJ2-7; V: TRBV29-1; DNA: TGCAGCGTAAGACTAGCGGCCTATGGCGAGCAGTACTTC; CDR3: CSVRLAAYGEQYF
D: TRBD1; size: -; J: TRBJ2-1; V: TRBV12-3/TRBV12-4; DNA: TGTGCCAGCAGTTTCCGGGACAGGGGAAATGAGCAGTTCTTC; CDR3: CASSFRDRGNEQFF
D: TRBD2; size: many; J: TRBJ2-3; V: TRBV29-1; DNA: TGCAGCGTTGATGACGTAGCGGGGAGTACAGATACGCAGTATTTT; CDR3: CSVDDVAGSTDTQYF
D: -; size: many; J: TRBJ1-1; V: TRBV29-1; DNA: TGCAGTTTTCAGGGCGTGAACACTGAAGCTTTCTTT; CDR3: CSFQGVNTEAFF
D: TRBD2; size: -; J: TRBJ2-1; V: TRBV28; DNA: TGTGCCAGCAGCCCCCTCGTTAGCGGGAGTTTCAATGAGCAGTTCTTC; CDR3: CASSPLVSGSFNEQFF
D: -; size: -; J: TRBJ2-2; V: TRBV27; DNA: -; CDR3: CASRPSGPGELFFF
D: -; size: few; J: TRBJ2-1; V: TRBV19; DNA: TGTGCCAGTAGCGTAGCGGCACTAGCCTACAATGAGCAGTTCTTC; CDR3: CASSVAALAYNEQFF
D: TRBD1; size: many; J: TRBJ2-7; V: TRBV7-2; DNA: TGTGCCAGCAGGAGGACAGGGAGCTCCTACGAGCAGTACTTC; CDR3: CASRRTGSSYEQYF
D: -; size: -; J: TRBJ2-3; V: TRBV28; DNA: TGTGCCAGCAGCCTCGGCATAGATACGCAGTATTTT; CDR3: CASSLGIDTQYF
D: -; size: -; J: TRBJ2-3; V: TRBV6-2/TRBV6-3; DNA: TGTGCCAGCAGTGAAGTCTACCACACAGATACGCAGTATTTT; CDR3: CASSEVYHTDTQYF
D: -; size: many; J: TRBJ1-1; V: TRBV15; DNA: TGTGCCACCAGCAGAGGAGGGGGGAACGGTGAAGCTTTCTTT; CDR3: CATSRGGGNGEAFF
D: TRBD2; size: -; J: TRBJ2-1; V: TRBV27; DNA: TGTGCCAACAGTTTATCGGCAGTAGCGGGAGGGACAAATGAGCAGTTCTTC; CDR3: CANSLSAVAGGTNEQFF
D: -; size: many; J: TRBJ2-2; V: TRBV6-2/TRBV6-3; DNA: TGTGCCAGCAGTGATCGTGGAGCGTCTCATCGGGAGCTGTTTTTT; CDR3: CASSDRGASHRELFF
D: TRBD1; size: many; J: TRBJ2-3; V: TRBV11-1; DNA: TGTGCCAGCAGGTCGACAGGGTTAGATACGCAGTATTTT; CDR3: CASRSTGLDTQYF
D: -; size: many; J: TRBJ2-7; V: TRBV11-2; DNA: TGTGCCAGCAGCTTAGAGAGGGCCTTGGGGGAGCAGTACTTC; CDR3: CASSLERALGEQYF
D: TRBD2; size: -; J: TRBJ2-3; V: TRBV7-3; DNA: TGTGCCAGCAGCGCGGGGGGGGCCTTGAGCACAGATACGCAGTATTTT; CDR3: CASSAGGALSTDTQYF
D: -; size: few; J: TRBJ1-6; V: TRBV5-4; DNA: TGTGCCAGCAGGTTGGGGACGCCTAATAATTCACCCCTCCACTTT; CDR3: CASRLGTPNNSPLHF
D: TRBD1; size: many; J: TRBJ2-1; V: TRBV5-1; DNA: TGCGCCAGCAGCCTACACTTTCAATGGGACAGGGGCGATGGTGAGCAGTTCTTC; CDR3: CASSLHFQWDRGDGEQFF
D: TRBD1; size: many; J: TRBJ2-7; V: TRBV10-3; DNA: TGTGCCATCAGCGTTGCCGGGACAGGCTCCTACGAGCAGTACTTC; CDR3: CAISVAGTGSYEQYF
D: -; size: many; J: TRBJ2-5; V: TRBV20-1; DNA: TGCAGTGCTAGAGCGTTAAGAAGCGGACCCATGGGAGAGACCCAGTACTTC; CDR3: CSARALRSGPMGETQYF
D: TRBD2; size: -; J: TRBJ2-5; V: TRBV11-2; DNA: TGTGCCAGCAGCCGCGGGATGGGGCTAGCGGGGATACGCCAAGAGACCCAGTACTTC; CDR3: CASSRGMGLAGIRQETQYF
D: -; size: many; J: TRBJ2-1; V: TRBV2; DNA: TGTGCCAGCAGTGGGGACTTCAGCTCCTACAATGAGCAGTTCTTC; CDR3: CASSGDFSSYNEQFF
D: -; size: many; J: TRBJ1-2; V: TRBV7-9; DNA: TGTGCCAGCAGCTTAGCGCGAGACAGTAATGGCTACACCTTC; CDR3: CASSLARDSNGYTF
D: TRBD2; size: many; J: TRBJ2-3; V: TRBV30; DNA: TGTGCCCTCCAAACTAGCGGGAGCCGTTATACGCAGTATTTT; CDR3: CALQTSGSRYTQYF
D: TRBD1; size: medium-sized; J: TRBJ1-4; V: TRBV9; DNA: TGTGCCAGCAGCCCCGGGACAGGGGCAACTAATGAAAAACTGTTTTTT; CDR3: CASSPGTGATNEKLFF
D: TRBD1; size: many; J: TRBJ2-7; V: TRBV9; DNA: TGTGCCAGCAGCAGGGGACAGGGTATTTCCTACGAGCAGTACTTC; CDR3: CASSRGQGISYEQYF
D: -; size: many; J: TRBJ2-7; V: TRBV11-2; DNA: TGTGCCAGCAGCTTAGACTACGAGCAGTACTTC; CDR3: CASSLDYEQYF